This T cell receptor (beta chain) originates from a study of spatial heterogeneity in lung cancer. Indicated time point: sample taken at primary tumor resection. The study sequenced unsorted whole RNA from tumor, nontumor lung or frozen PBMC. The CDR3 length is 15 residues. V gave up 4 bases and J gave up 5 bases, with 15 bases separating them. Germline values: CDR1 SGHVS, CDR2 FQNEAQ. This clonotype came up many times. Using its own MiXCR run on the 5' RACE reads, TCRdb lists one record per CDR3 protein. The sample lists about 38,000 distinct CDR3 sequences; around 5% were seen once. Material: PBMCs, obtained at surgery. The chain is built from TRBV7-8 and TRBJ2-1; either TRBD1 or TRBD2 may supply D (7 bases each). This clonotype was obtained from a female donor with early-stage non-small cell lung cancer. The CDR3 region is CASSSQGGKHNEQFF. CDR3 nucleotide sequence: TGTGCCAGCAGCTCCCAGGGGGGGAAGCACAATGAGCAGTTCTTC.